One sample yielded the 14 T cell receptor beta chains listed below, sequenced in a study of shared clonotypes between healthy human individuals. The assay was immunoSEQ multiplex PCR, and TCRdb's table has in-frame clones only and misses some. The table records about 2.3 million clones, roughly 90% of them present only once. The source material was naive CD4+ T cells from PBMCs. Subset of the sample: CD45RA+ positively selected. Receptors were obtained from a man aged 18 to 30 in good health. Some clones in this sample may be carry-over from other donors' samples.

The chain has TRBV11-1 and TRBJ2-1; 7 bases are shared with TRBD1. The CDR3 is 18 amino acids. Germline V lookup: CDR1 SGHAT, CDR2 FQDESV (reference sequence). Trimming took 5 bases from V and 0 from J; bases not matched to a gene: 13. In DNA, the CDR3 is TGTGCCAGCAGCAAATCGCGACAGGGTTCCTTCTCCTACAATGAGCAGTTCTTC. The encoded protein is CASSKSRQGSFSYNEQFF.

CDR3 DNA: TGTGCCATCAGTACAGGGGGGACAACCTACGAGCAGTACTTC. Translation: CAISTGGTTYEQYF. The V call is TRBV10-3, the J call TRBJ2-7; 8 nucleotides line up with TRBD1. This CDR3 is built from 14 residues. V lost 5 bases to trimming and J lost 2 bases; unmatched junction nucleotides: 5. CDR1 is ENHRY, CDR2 SYGVKD, per germline.

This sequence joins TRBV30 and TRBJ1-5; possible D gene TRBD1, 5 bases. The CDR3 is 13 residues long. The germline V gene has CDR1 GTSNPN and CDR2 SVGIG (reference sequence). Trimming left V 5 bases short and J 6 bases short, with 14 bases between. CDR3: CAWATGQVQPQHF. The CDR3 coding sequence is TGTGCCTGGGCAACGGGGCAAGTTCAGCCCCAGCATTTT.

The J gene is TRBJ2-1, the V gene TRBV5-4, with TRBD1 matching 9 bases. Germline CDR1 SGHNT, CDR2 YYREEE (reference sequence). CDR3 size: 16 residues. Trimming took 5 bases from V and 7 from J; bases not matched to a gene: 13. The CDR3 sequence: CASSKNPGQGKNEQFF. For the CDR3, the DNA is TGTGCCAGCAGTAAAAACCCGGGACAGGGTAAAAATGAGCAGTTCTTC. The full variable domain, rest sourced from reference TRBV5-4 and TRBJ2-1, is ETGVTQSPTHLIKTRGQQVTLRCSSQSGHNTVSWYQQALGQGPQFIFQYYREEENGRGNFPPRFSGLQFPNYSSELNVNALELDDSALYLCASSKNPGQGKNEQFFGPGTRLTVL.

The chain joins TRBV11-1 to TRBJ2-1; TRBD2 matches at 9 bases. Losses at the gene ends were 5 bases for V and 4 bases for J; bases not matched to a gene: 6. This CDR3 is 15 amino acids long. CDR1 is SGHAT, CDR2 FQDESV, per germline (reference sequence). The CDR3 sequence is CASSPIAGVYNEQFF. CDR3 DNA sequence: TGTGCCAGCAGCCCTATAGCGGGAGTTTACAATGAGCAGTTCTTC.

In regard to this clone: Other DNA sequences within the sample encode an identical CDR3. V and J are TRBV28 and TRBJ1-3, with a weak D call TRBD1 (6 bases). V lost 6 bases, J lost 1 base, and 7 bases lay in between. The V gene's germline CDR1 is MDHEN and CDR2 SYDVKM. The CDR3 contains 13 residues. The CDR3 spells CASRQGSGNTIYF. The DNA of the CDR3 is TGTGCCAGCAGACAGGGATCTGGAAACACCATATATTTT. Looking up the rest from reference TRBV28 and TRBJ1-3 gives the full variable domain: DVKVTQSSRYLVKRTGEKVFLECVQDMDHENMFWYRQDPGLGLRLIYFSYDVKMKEKGDIPEGYSVSREKKERFSLILESASTNQTSMYLCASRQGSGNTIYFGEGSWLTVV.

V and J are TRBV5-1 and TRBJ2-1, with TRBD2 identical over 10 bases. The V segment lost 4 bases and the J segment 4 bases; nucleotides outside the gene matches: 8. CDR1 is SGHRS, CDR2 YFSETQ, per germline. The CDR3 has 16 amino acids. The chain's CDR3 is CASSVRLAGTYNEQFF. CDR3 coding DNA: TGCGCCAGCAGCGTGAGACTAGCGGGCACTTACAATGAGCAGTTCTTC.

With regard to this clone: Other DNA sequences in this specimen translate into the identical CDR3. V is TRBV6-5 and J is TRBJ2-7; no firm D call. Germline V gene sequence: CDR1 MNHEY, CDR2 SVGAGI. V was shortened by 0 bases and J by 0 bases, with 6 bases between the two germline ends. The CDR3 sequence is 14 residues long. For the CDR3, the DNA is TGTGCCAGCAGTTACTCTGGCAGCTCCTACGAGCAGTACTTC. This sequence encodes CASSYSGSSYEQYF.

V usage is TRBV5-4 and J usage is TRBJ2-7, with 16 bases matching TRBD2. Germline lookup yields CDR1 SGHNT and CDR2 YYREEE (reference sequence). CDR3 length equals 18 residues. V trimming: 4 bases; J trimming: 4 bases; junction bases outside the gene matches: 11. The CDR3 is CASSLSGLAGGLRYEQYF. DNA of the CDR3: TGTGCCAGCAGCCTGTCGGGACTAGCGGGAGGGTTACGATACGAGCAGTACTTC.

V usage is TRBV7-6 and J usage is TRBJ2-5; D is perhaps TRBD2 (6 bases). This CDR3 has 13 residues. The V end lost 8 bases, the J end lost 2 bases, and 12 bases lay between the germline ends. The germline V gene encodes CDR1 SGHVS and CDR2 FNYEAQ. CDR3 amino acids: CASRPGRQETQYF. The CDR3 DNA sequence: TGTGCCAGCCGGCCAGGGAGGCAAGAGACCCAGTACTTC.

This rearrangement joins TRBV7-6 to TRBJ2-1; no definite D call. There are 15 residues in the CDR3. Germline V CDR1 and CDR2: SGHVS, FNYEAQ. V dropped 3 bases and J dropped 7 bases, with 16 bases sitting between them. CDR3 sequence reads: CASSLGSPVQNEQFF. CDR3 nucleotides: TGTGCCAGCAGCTTGGGCAGCCCAGTACAGAATGAGCAGTTCTTC.

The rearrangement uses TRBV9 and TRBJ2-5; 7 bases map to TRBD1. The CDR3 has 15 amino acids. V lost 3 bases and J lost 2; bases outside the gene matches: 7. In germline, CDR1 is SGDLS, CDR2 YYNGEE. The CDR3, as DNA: TGTGCCAGCAGCGCGATGGGACAGTCGCAAGAGACCCAGTACTTC. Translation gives CASSAMGQSQETQYF.

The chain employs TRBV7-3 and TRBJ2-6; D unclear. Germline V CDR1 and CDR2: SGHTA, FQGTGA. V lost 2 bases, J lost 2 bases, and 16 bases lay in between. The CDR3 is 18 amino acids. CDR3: CASSLLNPLVAGANVLTF. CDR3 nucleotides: TGTGCCAGCAGCTTACTTAATCCTCTGGTAGCTGGGGCCAACGTCCTGACTTTC.

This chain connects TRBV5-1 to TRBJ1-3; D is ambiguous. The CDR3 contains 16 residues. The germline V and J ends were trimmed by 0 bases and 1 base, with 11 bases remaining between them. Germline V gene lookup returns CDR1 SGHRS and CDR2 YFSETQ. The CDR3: CASSLARGGSGNTIYF. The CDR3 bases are TGCGCCAGCAGCTTGGCCAGAGGTGGGTCTGGAAACACCATATATTTT.